The 9 T cell receptor beta chains given below trace back to one sample, sequenced in a study of T cells after yellow fever vaccination. In TCRdb, the 5' RACE reads were re-called with MiXCR into one record per CDR3 protein. The sample lists more than 95,000 distinct CDR3 sequences, 15% occurring once. The sample was CD8+ T cells sorted from PBMCs, taken 5 days after the yellow fever booster vaccination. The receptors shown here come from a man aged 18-30 years who received the YFV17D yellow fever vaccine.

The sample holds a few counts of this clonotype. The chain recombines TRBV11-1 with TRBJ1-1; 8 nucleotides agree with TRBD1. The CDR3 runs 15 residues. From germline, CDR1 is SGHAT and CDR2 FQDESV (reference sequence). V was pared by 6 bases and J by 1 base, with 7 bases of the junction left unmatched. This CDR3 reads CASRGHRGANTEAFF. DNA of the CDR3: TGTGCCAGCAGGGGGCACAGGGGGGCGAACACTGAAGCTTTCTTT.

This CDR3 is CASSGGLAGEDNEQFF. DNA for the CDR3: TGTGCCAGCAGCGGGGGACTAGCGGGGGAAGACAATGAGCAGTTCTTC. The chain has TRBV3-1 and TRBJ2-1; TRBD2 matches 14 bases. V was pared by 5 bases and J by 5 bases, with 5 bases of the junction left unmatched. The germline V gene has CDR1 LGHDT and CDR2 YNNKEL (reference sequence). The CDR3 sequence is 16 residues long.

This clonotype was counted ten times or more. The V gene is TRBV7-6, the J gene TRBJ2-7, with D hard to call. The germline V gene encodes CDR1 SGHVS and CDR2 FNYEAQ. CDR3 length equals 12 residues. V lost 0 bases, J lost 7 bases, and 7 bases lay in between. The chain's CDR3 is CASSLAYREQYF. The DNA for the CDR3 is TGTGCCAGCAGCTTAGCCTACAGAGAGCAGTACTTC.

The sample holds a few counts of this clonotype. The V gene is TRBV4-1, the J gene TRBJ2-7; 8 bases fit TRBD1. Looked up from germline, CDR1 is MGHRA and CDR2 is YSYEKL. V was clipped by 4 bases and J by 2 bases; unmatched bases: 4. This CDR3 is 14 amino acids long. The CDR3 loop reads CASSLRQGTYEQYV. CDR3 DNA sequence: TGCGCCAGCAGCCTTCGACAGGGGACCTACGAGCAGTACGTC.

This clonotype occurred a few times. The rearrangement joins TRBV20-1 to TRBJ2-3; D is unclear. The V gene lost 3 bases and the J gene lost 2 bases, with 12 bases spanning the gap. CDR1 DFQATT and CDR2 SNEGSKA come from the germline V gene (reference sequence). CDR3 length: 14 residues. The CDR3 DNA reads TGCAGTGCTAGTCCGGGCAGGTTCACAGATACGCAGTATTTT. This codes for CSASPGRFTDTQYF.

This clonotype was observed a single time. The gene calls are TRBV4-3 and TRBJ1-1; D unclear. From germline, CDR1 is LGHNA and CDR2 YSLEER. The length of the CDR3 is 14 residues. Trimming removed 2 bases from V and 2 bases from J, with 9 bases in between. The CDR3: CASSQYRFNTEAFF. In DNA, the CDR3 is TGCGCCAGCAGCCAATACCGATTTAACACTGAAGCTTTCTTT.

This clonotype showed up just a few times. This chain links TRBV14 with TRBJ1-1, with D tentatively TRBD1 (6 bases). V dropped 4 bases and J dropped 1 base, with 13 bases sitting between them. Germline CDR1 and CDR2: SGHDN and FVKESK. The CDR3 sequence is 15 residues long. CDR3 DNA sequence: TGTGCCAGCAGCCTTCTTGGGACACAGAACACTGAAGCTTTCTTT. Translating it yields CASSLLGTQNTEAFF.

This clonotype was counted a few times. The chain uses TRBV20-1 and TRBJ2-2; TRBD1 matches at 9 bases. V gave up 6 bases and J gave up 7 bases; unmatched junction bases: 9. This CDR3 is 14 amino acids long. Germline V gene lookup returns CDR1 DFQATT and CDR2 SNEGSKA (reference sequence). CDR3 loop: CSANRDRDFGELFF. The CDR3 DNA reads TGCAGTGCGAACCGGGACAGGGATTTCGGGGAGCTGTTTTTT.

The chain employs TRBV19 and TRBJ1-2; no definite D call. V was cut by 8 bases and J by 4 bases, with 17 bases left in between. CDR1 and CDR2 from the germline V gene are LNHDA and SQIVND (reference sequence). CDR3 length equals 14 residues. The CDR3 region has the DNA TGTGCCAGTTCGACCCTCCCGTTAACCTATGGCTACACCTTC. This gives the protein CASSTLPLTYGYTF.